The 23 T cell receptor beta chains below were found in one sample sequenced in a study of shared clonotypes between healthy human individuals. Sequencing used immunoSEQ multiplex PCR; TCRdb keeps in-frame clones, though not all of them. The table shows about 980,000 clones, with approximately 80% occurring only once. What was sequenced was memory CD4+ T cells sorted from blood. Subset meaning: CD45RA-negative fraction. These receptors were collected from a man between 18 and 35 years old in good health.

The chain uses TRBV4-3 and TRBJ2-1, with 7 bases that match TRBD1. The germline V gene encodes CDR1 LGHNA and CDR2 YSLEER. J was trimmed by 13 bases and V by 0 bases; bases with no gene match: 6. This CDR3 contains 13 residues. The CDR3 nucleotides read TGCGCCAGCAGCCAAGAATTTCGGGACAGCCAGTTCTTC. It yields the protein CASSQEFRDSQFF.

The chain uses TRBV7-9 and TRBJ2-5; D is perhaps TRBD1 or TRBD2 (5 bases each). Trimming took 7 bases from V and 4 from J, leaving 19 bases between them. This CDR3 is built from 15 residues. Germline V gene sequence: CDR1 SEHNR, CDR2 FQNEAQ (reference sequence). CDR3 region: CASNRGQGRIETQYF. DNA for the CDR3: TGTGCCAGCAACCGGGGCCAGGGTCGGATAGAGACCCAGTACTTC.

The chain has TRBV11-2 and TRBJ1-1; TRBD1 aligns across 8 bases. The V and J ends lost 5 bases and 1 base, in that order; junction bases with no gene match: 6. CDR3 length: 15 residues. The V gene's germline CDR1 is SGHAT and CDR2 FQNNGV. CDR3 nucleotides: TGTGCCAGCAGCCCTGCCGGGACAGGGAACACTGAAGCTTTCTTT. This encodes CASSPAGTGNTEAFF.

DNA of the CDR3: TGTGCCAGCAGTGGGACAAAGGATGGCTACACCTTC. As protein: CASSGTKDGYTF. This chain joins TRBV6-5 and TRBJ1-2; D might be TRBD1 (6 bases). CDR3 length: 12 residues. The germline CDR1 and CDR2 sequences are MNHEY and SVGAGI. V was shortened by 5 bases and J by 6 bases, with 10 bases between the two germline ends.

V and J are TRBV5-8 and TRBJ2-5, with D possibly being TRBD1 (5 bases). This CDR3 is 14 amino acids long. The V gene's germline CDR1 is SGHTS and CDR2 YDEGEE. V was cut by 2 bases and J by 4 bases, with 12 bases left in between. This CDR3 is CASSFQRGGETQYF. In DNA, the CDR3 is TGTGCCAGCAGCTTTCAAAGGGGTGGAGAGACCCAGTACTTC.

The gene calls are TRBV6-5 and TRBJ1-3, with unresolved D. The CDR3 length is 12 residues. CDR1 MNHEY and CDR2 SVGAGI come from the germline V gene. The CDR3 loop reads CASQSSGNTIYF. The DNA of the CDR3 is TGTGCGAGTCAGTCATCCGGAAACACCATATATTTT.

The chain combines TRBV5-8 with TRBJ2-6; 9 bases are shared with TRBD1. The germline V gene has CDR1 SGHTS and CDR2 YDEGEE. V was clipped by 5 bases and J by 4 bases; unmatched bases: 7. This CDR3 spans 16 amino acids. The CDR3 sequence is CASRSTGGGGANVLTF. CDR3 coding DNA: TGTGCCAGCAGGTCGACAGGGGGAGGAGGGGCCAACGTCCTGACTTTC. Together with reference TRBV5-8 and TRBJ2-6, the CDR3 gives the full variable domain: EAGVTQSPTHLIKTRGQQATLRCSPISGHTSVYWYQQALGLGLQFLLWYDEGEERNRGNFPPRFSGRQFPNYSSELNVNALELEDSALYLCASRSTGGGGANVLTFGAGSRLTVL.

CDR3 in DNA: TGTGCCATCAGTGAGGGTCAGGGGGCAGGTTCACCCCTCCACTTT. Amino acids: CAISEGQGAGSPLHF. The chain is built from TRBV10-3 and TRBJ1-6; 8 bases are shared with TRBD1. This CDR3 contains 15 residues. Germline lookup yields CDR1 ENHRY and CDR2 SYGVKD. Trimming removed 2 bases from V and 9 bases from J; junction bases left unmatched: 6.

The genes are TRBV7-9 and TRBJ2-5; 11 positions agree with TRBD2. There are 15 residues in the CDR3. Trimming cost V 2 bases and J 4 bases; bases outside gene matches: 3. Germline V gene sequence: CDR1 SEHNR, CDR2 FQNEAQ (reference sequence). CDR3 sequence reads: CASSLLAGGLETQYF. The CDR3 DNA is TGTGCCAGCAGCTTACTAGCGGGGGGATTAGAGACCCAGTACTTC.

The J gene is TRBJ1-2, the V gene TRBV30, with 7 bases matching TRBD1. V lost 2 bases, J lost 0 bases, and 9 bases stayed unmatched. Germline loops: CDR1 GTSNPN, CDR2 SVGIG (reference sequence). The CDR3 has 16 amino acids. The CDR3 bases are TGTGCCTGGAGTTTTACCACAGGGGCAACTAACTATGGCTACACCTTC. It encodes CAWSFTTGATNYGYTF.

This chain connects TRBV27 to TRBJ1-2; 9 bases line up with TRBD1. CDR1 and CDR2 (germline): MNHEY, SMNVEV (reference sequence). V lost 4 bases and J lost 0; bases outside the gene matches: 3. The CDR3 covers 15 residues. The CDR3 region has the DNA TGTGCCAGCAGTTCTGGGACAGGGTCTAACTATGGCTACACCTTC. It is translated as CASSSGTGSNYGYTF.

Only one count was recorded for this clone. CDR3 nucleotides: TGTGCCAGCAGCCCAGTCAATCAGGGCTCGAGAAGGGAGACCCAGTACTTC. Encoded protein: CASSPVNQGSRRETQYF. The chain links TRBV5-6 to TRBJ2-5; possible D gene TRBD1, 5 bases. Per germline, CDR1 SGHDT and CDR2 YYEEEE. The V end was cut by 4 bases, the J end by 5 bases, with 24 bases between. The CDR3 length is 17 residues.

This clone has a count of ten or more. This chain links TRBV18 with TRBJ2-3, with D possibly being TRBD2 (5 bases). The V gene's germline CDR1 is KGHSH and CDR2 LQKENI. The CDR3 loop spans 14 amino acids. Trimming left V 3 bases short and J 2 bases short, with 9 bases between. The CDR3 sequence: CASSPPSNTDTQYF. CDR3 bases: TGTGCCAGCTCACCCCCTAGCAACACAGATACGCAGTATTTT.

This clone was seen a handful of times. The CDR3 nucleotides read TGCGCCAGCAGCCAGGGGGGCCAGGGAGGATCGGGCTACACCTTC. This translates into CASSQGGQGGSGYTF. The rearrangement joins TRBV4-1 to TRBJ1-2, with TRBD1 as a possible D gene (6 bases). V was cut by 3 bases and J by 8 bases, with 19 bases left in between. Per germline, CDR1 MGHRA and CDR2 YSYEKL. This CDR3 is 15 amino acids long.

This clone was recorded only once. The CDR3 nucleotides read TGTGCCTCCGGGGTGGCCGAGCAGTACTTC. As protein: CASGVAEQYF. The chain links TRBV2 to TRBJ2-7; TRBD2 might be the D (5 bases). Trimming left V 11 bases short and J 6 bases short, with 11 bases between. The germline gives CDR1 SNHLY, CDR2 FYNNEI. This CDR3 comprises 10 residues.

The chain joins TRBV21-1 to TRBJ1-1. TRBV21-1 is annotated as a pseudogene. This CDR3 is built from 15 residues. The CDR3, as DNA: TGTGCCAGCAGCGGCAGCTTGCAGGGGGGGTCTGAAGCTTTCTTT. Translation: CASSGSLQGGSEAFF.

Comment on this clone: Other DNA sequences in this specimen translate into the identical CDR3. This chain links TRBV6-5 with TRBJ2-7; 11 bases are a match to TRBD2. The CDR3 runs to 15 residues. J lost 0 bases, V lost 6 bases, and 4 bases had no gene match. Germline V gene lookup returns CDR1 MNHEY and CDR2 SVGAGI. This chain's CDR3 is CASSSGTSGSYEQYF. Here the CDR3 DNA reads TGTGCCAGCAGCTCCGGGACTAGCGGCTCCTACGAGCAGTACTTC.

As DNA, the CDR3 is TGTGCCAGCAGTTACTCGAACCTTCTAAACACTGAAGCTTTCTTT. Its protein product is CASSYSNLLNTEAFF. This chain uses TRBV6-5 with TRBJ1-1; no definite D call. The length of the CDR3 is 15 residues. Germline V lookup: CDR1 MNHEY, CDR2 SVGAGI. V was cut by 0 bases and J by 2 bases, with 10 bases left in between.

V is TRBV6-5 and J is TRBJ2-5; a weak D match, TRBD2 (5 bases). The CDR3 runs to 16 residues. Trimming shortened V by 0 bases and J by 1 base, and 12 bases separated the two germline ends. Germline-derived CDR1 and CDR2 are MNHEY and SVGAGI. CDR3 loop: CASSYSKRPFQETQYF. CDR3 DNA sequence: TGTGCCAGCAGTTACTCAAAGCGGCCTTTCCAAGAGACCCAGTACTTC.

The chain is built from TRBV5-4 and TRBJ2-3; TRBD2 matches at 10 bases. The germline CDR1 and CDR2 sequences are SGHNT and YYREEE (reference sequence). Trimming cost V 4 bases and J 4 bases; bases outside gene matches: 6. CDR3 length equals 15 residues. The CDR3: CASSLSGRRADTQYF. Written as DNA, the CDR3 is TGTGCCAGCAGCCTTAGCGGGAGGAGGGCAGATACGCAGTATTTT.

The chain recombines TRBV29-1 with TRBJ2-7, with D possibly being TRBD1 (6 bases). The V end was cut by 4 bases, the J end by 4 bases, with 14 bases between. CDR1 is SQVTM, CDR2 ANQGSEA, per germline. The CDR3 length is 13 residues. CDR3 DNA sequence: TGCAGCGTTGTCGTCAGGGGCGAGTACGAGCAGTACTTC. Translating gives CSVVVRGEYEQYF.

The V and J genes are TRBV6-1 and TRBJ1-1; the D gene is possibly TRBD1 (5 bases). Germline CDR1 MNHNS, CDR2 SASEGT. The V end lost 6 bases, the J end lost 3 bases, and 14 bases lay between the germline ends. The CDR3 has 14 residues. The CDR3 loop reads CASSDGGKDTEAFF. DNA for the CDR3: TGTGCCAGCAGCGACGGGGGAAAAGACACTGAAGCTTTCTTT.

The CDR3 DNA sequence: TGTGCCAGCAGTTACAGGGGTGGCTACACCTTC. Its translation: CASSYRGGYTF. The rearrangement uses TRBV6-1 and TRBJ1-2; TRBD1 agrees at 7 bases. Germline V lookup: CDR1 MNHNS, CDR2 SASEGT. V trimming: 5 bases; J trimming: 7 bases; junction bases outside the gene matches: 1. CDR3 size: 11 residues.